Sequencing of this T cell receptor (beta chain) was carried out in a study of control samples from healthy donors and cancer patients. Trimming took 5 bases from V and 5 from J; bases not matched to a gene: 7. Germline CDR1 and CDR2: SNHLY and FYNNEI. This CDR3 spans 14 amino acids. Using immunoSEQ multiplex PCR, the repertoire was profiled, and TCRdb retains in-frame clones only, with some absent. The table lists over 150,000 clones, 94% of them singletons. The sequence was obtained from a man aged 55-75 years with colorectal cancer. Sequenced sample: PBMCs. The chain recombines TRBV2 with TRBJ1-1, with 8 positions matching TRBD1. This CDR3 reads CASSLGQVRTEAFF. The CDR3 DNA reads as TGTGCCAGCAGTTTGGGACAGGTTAGGACTGAAGCTTTCTTT.